This is a list of T cell receptor beta chains from one sample in a study of T cell responses to AZD1222 COVID-19 vaccine. Assay used: immunoSEQ multiplex PCR; TCRdb lists only in-frame clones, some missing. The sample includes under 130,000 clones, over 75% seen only once; the top ten take 2% to 3%. Sequencing used peripheral blood, obtained on day 0 of AZD1222 vaccination. The receptors were sampled from an adult in good health. The CDR3 runs from the conserved cysteine through the conserved F or W. D genes are given only for firm matches. The size field is filled for only some rows; it gives once, few, many or a size class.

abundance: -
j_gene: TRBJ2-7
d_gene: -
v_gene: TRBV2
CDR3nt: TGTGCCAGCAGTCTTTTCGTGAGCTCCTACGAGCAGTACTTC
CDR3aa: CASSLFVSSYEQYF

abundance: -
j_gene: TRBJ1-1
d_gene: -
v_gene: TRBV18
CDR3nt: TGTGCCAGCTCACCAACACAGATGAACACTGAAGCTTTCTTT
CDR3aa: CASSPTQMNTEAFF

abundance: -
j_gene: TRBJ1-3
d_gene: -
v_gene: TRBV7-8
CDR3nt: TGTGCCAGCAGCATTCGCCGGGGGGGATTCAACTCTGGAAACACCATATATTTT
CDR3aa: CASSIRRGGFNSGNTIYF

abundance: -
j_gene: TRBJ1-2
d_gene: -
v_gene: TRBV2
CDR3nt: TGTGCCAGCAGTGAATCCAATAATGGCTACACCTTC
CDR3aa: CASSESNNGYTF

abundance: -
j_gene: TRBJ1-3
d_gene: TRBD1
v_gene: TRBV4-2
CDR3nt: TGTGCCAGCAGACGAATCGGACAGGGGGCTGGAAACACCATATATTTT
CDR3aa: CASRRIGQGAGNTIYF

abundance: -
j_gene: TRBJ1-2
d_gene: TRBD1
v_gene: TRBV10-3
CDR3nt: TGTGCCATCAGCGGGACAGGACTTAACTATGGCTACACCTTC
CDR3aa: CAISGTGLNYGYTF

abundance: -
j_gene: TRBJ1-6
d_gene: TRBD1
v_gene: TRBV5-6
CDR3nt: TGTGCCAGCAGGGAACAGGGGGCTGGCAATTCACCCCTCCACTTT
CDR3aa: CASREQGAGNSPLHF

abundance: -
j_gene: TRBJ1-5
d_gene: -
v_gene: TRBV24-1
CDR3nt: TGTGCCACCAGTGATTCGTATGGAGGGCCCCAGCATTTT
CDR3aa: CATSDSYGGPQHF

abundance: -
j_gene: TRBJ2-7
d_gene: -
v_gene: TRBV6-6
CDR3nt: TGTGCCAGCAGTTTCCTAGCCGGAATGGGAGGAGAGTACTTC
CDR3aa: CASSFLAGMGGEYF

abundance: -
j_gene: TRBJ1-1
d_gene: -
v_gene: TRBV3-1/TRBV3-2
CDR3nt: TGTGCCAGCAGCCAAGTGCAGGGGAGATTCGCTGAAGCTTTCTTT
CDR3aa: CASSQVQGRFAEAFF

abundance: -
j_gene: TRBJ1-2
d_gene: TRBD1
v_gene: TRBV3-1/TRBV3-2
CDR3nt: TGTGCCAGCAGCCGGGGAGGGACAGGGCTAAGGAACTATGGCTACACCTTC
CDR3aa: CASSRGGTGLRNYGYTF

abundance: once
j_gene: TRBJ2-3
d_gene: TRBD2
v_gene: TRBV6-5
CDR3nt: TGTGCCAGCACAAGCGGGGAGGCAGATACGCAGTATTTT
CDR3aa: CASTSGEADTQYF

abundance: -
j_gene: TRBJ2-1
d_gene: -
v_gene: TRBV20-1
CDR3nt: TGCAGTGCTAGTGACCCCCGTCGACTAGGATCCTACAATGAGCAGTTCTTC
CDR3aa: CSASDPRRLGSYNEQFF

abundance: -
j_gene: TRBJ1-5
d_gene: -
v_gene: TRBV4-2
CDR3nt: TGTGCCAGCAGCCCAGCTGTGGAGCGCAATCAGCCCCAGCATTTT
CDR3aa: CASSPAVERNQPQHF

abundance: -
j_gene: TRBJ1-1
d_gene: -
v_gene: TRBV12-3/TRBV12-4
CDR3nt: TGTGCCAGCAGTCTAGCGGGGATTACAGCTTTCTTT
CDR3aa: CASSLAGITAFF

abundance: -
j_gene: TRBJ1-2
d_gene: -
v_gene: TRBV19
CDR3nt: TGTGCCAGTAGTATGGAGGTCCGGATCTCTAACTATGGCTACACCTTC
CDR3aa: CASSMEVRISNYGYTF

abundance: -
j_gene: TRBJ1-2
d_gene: -
v_gene: TRBV5-6
CDR3nt: TGTGCCAGCAGAGATGGCGGGCAGGTCCGCTATGGCTACACCTTC
CDR3aa: CASRDGGQVRYGYTF

abundance: -
j_gene: TRBJ2-7
d_gene: TRBD2
v_gene: TRBV10-3
CDR3nt: TGTGCCATCAGTGACGGGGGGTTGTCCTACGAGCAGTACTTC
CDR3aa: CAISDGGLSYEQYF

abundance: -
j_gene: TRBJ1-1
d_gene: -
v_gene: TRBV15
CDR3nt: TGTGCCACCAGCAGTAGGACTGAGAACACTGAAGCTTTCTTT
CDR3aa: CATSSRTENTEAFF

abundance: once
j_gene: TRBJ2-7
d_gene: TRBD2
v_gene: TRBV18
CDR3nt: TGTGCCAGCTCGTCCGGACTAGCGGGAGTCCGCTACGAGCAGTACTTC
CDR3aa: CASSSGLAGVRYEQYF

abundance: -
j_gene: TRBJ2-7
d_gene: -
v_gene: TRBV14
CDR3nt: TGTGCCAGCAGCCAGTCCTACGAGCAGTACTTC
CDR3aa: CASSQSYEQYF

abundance: -
j_gene: TRBJ1-1
d_gene: -
v_gene: TRBV10-2
CDR3nt: TGCGCCAGCAGCGTTGCGGCTCAGGAGGCTTTCTTT
CDR3aa: CASSVAAQEAFF

abundance: -
j_gene: TRBJ1-5
d_gene: -
v_gene: TRBV4-1
CDR3nt: TGCGCCAGCAGCCAAGAAGTAACCGGGGGTCAGCCCCAGCATTTT
CDR3aa: CASSQEVTGGQPQHF

abundance: -
j_gene: TRBJ2-6
d_gene: -
v_gene: TRBV6-4
CDR3nt: TGTGCCAGCAGTTCTGATGGGGGCTCTGGGGCCAACGTCCTGACTTTC
CDR3aa: CASSSDGGSGANVLTF

abundance: few
j_gene: TRBJ1-1
d_gene: -
v_gene: TRBV19
CDR3nt: TGTGCCAGTTGGCGTGAGGGCCTGATGAACACTGAAGCTTTCTTT
CDR3aa: CASWREGLMNTEAFF

abundance: -
j_gene: TRBJ1-2
d_gene: -
v_gene: TRBV6-6
CDR3nt: TGTGCCAGCAGTCAATTTACAGCCTATGGCTACACCTTC
CDR3aa: CASSQFTAYGYTF

abundance: -
j_gene: TRBJ2-7
d_gene: -
v_gene: TRBV7-2
CDR3nt: TGTGCCAGCAGTGGGGAGTTCTACGAGCAGTACTTC
CDR3aa: CASSGEFYEQYF

abundance: -
j_gene: TRBJ2-3
d_gene: TRBD1
v_gene: TRBV5-6
CDR3nt: TGTGCCAGCAGCTCAGGACAGGGGGCGGATACGCAGTATTTT
CDR3aa: CASSSGQGADTQYF

abundance: -
j_gene: TRBJ1-4
d_gene: -
v_gene: TRBV11-2
CDR3nt: TGTGCCAGCAGCCGTTTTAATGAAAAACTGTTTTTT
CDR3aa: CASSRFNEKLFF

abundance: once
j_gene: TRBJ1-6
d_gene: TRBD1
v_gene: TRBV4-2
CDR3nt: TGTGCCAGCAGCCAAGATCAGTGGACAGGGAGGGATGGGTTGGATAATTCACCCCTCCACTTT
CDR3aa: CASSQDQWTGRDGLDNSPLHF

abundance: -
j_gene: TRBJ2-3
d_gene: -
v_gene: TRBV16
CDR3nt: TGTGCCAGCAGCCAACTAACCACAGATACGCAGTATTTT
CDR3aa: CASSQLTTDTQYF

abundance: -
j_gene: TRBJ1-2
d_gene: -
v_gene: TRBV11-2
CDR3nt: TGTGCCAGCAGCCCAACAGGGACCTATGGCTACACCTTC
CDR3aa: CASSPTGTYGYTF

abundance: -
j_gene: TRBJ1-4
d_gene: TRBD1
v_gene: TRBV27
CDR3nt: TGTGCCAGCACCCGAGGGGGCCTTAATGAAAAACTGTTTTTT
CDR3aa: CASTRGGLNEKLFF

abundance: few
j_gene: TRBJ1-3
d_gene: -
v_gene: TRBV6-5
CDR3nt: TGTGCCAGCAGTAAGACTGAGGACTCTGGAAACACCATATATTTT
CDR3aa: CASSKTEDSGNTIYF

abundance: -
j_gene: TRBJ2-3
d_gene: -
v_gene: TRBV5-1
CDR3nt: TGCGCCAGCAGCTTGGGTCCCGGGACATCGGGAGGCGATACGCAGTATTTT
CDR3aa: CASSLGPGTSGGDTQYF

abundance: few
j_gene: TRBJ1-5
d_gene: TRBD1
v_gene: TRBV15
CDR3nt: TGTGCCACCAGCCCACCGGGACAGGCAGATCAGCCCCAGCATTTT
CDR3aa: CATSPPGQADQPQHF

abundance: -
j_gene: TRBJ1-2
d_gene: TRBD1
v_gene: TRBV7-9
CDR3nt: TGTGCCAGCAGCTCCGGACAGGGGGCAGGGGGTGGCTACACCTTC
CDR3aa: CASSSGQGAGGGYTF

abundance: -
j_gene: TRBJ2-3
d_gene: TRBD1
v_gene: TRBV27
CDR3nt: TGTGCCAGCAGTTTAAGGGGGCGCTTCACAGATACGCAGTATTTT
CDR3aa: CASSLRGRFTDTQYF

abundance: -
j_gene: TRBJ1-1
d_gene: -
v_gene: TRBV11-2
CDR3nt: TGTGCCAGCAGCTTAGATCGAGCGAACACTGAAGCTTTCTTT
CDR3aa: CASSLDRANTEAFF

abundance: once
j_gene: TRBJ2-7
d_gene: TRBD1
v_gene: TRBV7-9
CDR3nt: TGTGCCAGCAGCTCGACAGGGGGCCGTGGAGACGAGCAGTACTTC
CDR3aa: CASSSTGGRGDEQYF

abundance: -
j_gene: TRBJ2-2
d_gene: -
v_gene: TRBV3-1/TRBV3-2
CDR3nt: TGTGCCAGCAGCCTTCCGGGACGTACCGGGGAGCTGTTTTTT
CDR3aa: CASSLPGRTGELFF

abundance: -
j_gene: TRBJ2-1
d_gene: -
v_gene: TRBV6-5
CDR3nt: TGTGCCAGCCGACAGGGACTCTCCTACAATGAGCAGTTCTTC
CDR3aa: CASRQGLSYNEQFF

abundance: -
j_gene: TRBJ2-7
d_gene: TRBD1
v_gene: TRBV27
CDR3nt: TGTGCCAGCAGTACAGGGGGCTCCGAGCAGTACTTC
CDR3aa: CASSTGGSEQYF

abundance: -
j_gene: TRBJ1-5
d_gene: TRBD1
v_gene: TRBV9
CDR3nt: TGTGCCAGCAGCGTAGGGCCGAGGGACAGGGGGGTTATTCAGCCCCAGCATTTT
CDR3aa: CASSVGPRDRGVIQPQHF

abundance: -
j_gene: TRBJ2-5
d_gene: TRBD1
v_gene: TRBV28
CDR3nt: TGTGCCGGAGGGACAGGGGGCAGGGAGACCCAGTACTTC
CDR3aa: CAGGTGGRETQYF

abundance: -
j_gene: TRBJ2-1
d_gene: -
v_gene: TRBV21-1
CDR3nt: TGTGCCAGCAGCATACTAGCGGGGGATGAGCAGTTCTTC
CDR3aa: CASSILAGDEQFF

abundance: -
j_gene: TRBJ1-2
d_gene: -
v_gene: TRBV3-1/TRBV3-2
CDR3nt: TGTGCCAGCAGCCACTCAGGGGCGGCTGGCTACACCTTC
CDR3aa: CASSHSGAAGYTF

abundance: -
j_gene: TRBJ1-2
d_gene: -
v_gene: TRBV28
CDR3nt: TGTGCCAGCAGTTCGGGGACGTGGGGTGCTGGCTACACCTTC
CDR3aa: CASSSGTWGAGYTF

abundance: -
j_gene: TRBJ2-7
d_gene: TRBD2
v_gene: TRBV6-6
CDR3nt: TGTGCCAGCAGCCCACACGAGGCGGGAGGGTACTACGAGCAGTACTTC
CDR3aa: CASSPHEAGGYYEQYF

abundance: -
j_gene: TRBJ1-2
d_gene: -
v_gene: TRBV12-5
CDR3nt: TGTGCTAGTGGTTTGGGGGTTAGCTATGGCTACACCTTC
CDR3aa: CASGLGVSYGYTF

abundance: -
j_gene: TRBJ2-1
d_gene: -
v_gene: TRBV27
CDR3nt: TGTGCCAGCAGTTTAAGTCTAAACAATGAGCAGTTCTTC
CDR3aa: CASSLSLNNEQFF

abundance: -
j_gene: TRBJ2-7
d_gene: TRBD1
v_gene: TRBV10-3
CDR3nt: TGTGCCACCCTCCCGGCCAGGGGGCAGGCAGAGCAGTACTTC
CDR3aa: CATLPARGQAEQYF

abundance: few
j_gene: TRBJ1-4
d_gene: -
v_gene: TRBV28
CDR3nt: TGTGCCAGCAGCGGACAGTTCACGGAAAAACTGTTTTTT
CDR3aa: CASSGQFTEKLFF

abundance: -
j_gene: TRBJ2-7
d_gene: TRBD1
v_gene: TRBV9
CDR3nt: TGTGCCAGCAGCGTAGAAGCAGGGGGCCTTACCCACGAGCAGTACTTC
CDR3aa: CASSVEAGGLTHEQYF

abundance: once
j_gene: TRBJ2-7
d_gene: TRBD2
v_gene: TRBV28
CDR3nt: TGTGCCAGCAGCTCATTCGGGACTATACTGAACTACGAGCAGTACTTC
CDR3aa: CASSSFGTILNYEQYF

abundance: -
j_gene: TRBJ1-1
d_gene: -
v_gene: TRBV5-4
CDR3nt: TGTGCCAGCAGCTCGCTAGACAGACGGAACACTGAAGCTTTCTTT
CDR3aa: CASSSLDRRNTEAFF

abundance: -
j_gene: TRBJ2-1
d_gene: TRBD1
v_gene: TRBV27
CDR3nt: TGTGCCAGCAGTTTGTCGGGACAGGGGAGGAGGAATGAGCAGTTCTTC
CDR3aa: CASSLSGQGRRNEQFF